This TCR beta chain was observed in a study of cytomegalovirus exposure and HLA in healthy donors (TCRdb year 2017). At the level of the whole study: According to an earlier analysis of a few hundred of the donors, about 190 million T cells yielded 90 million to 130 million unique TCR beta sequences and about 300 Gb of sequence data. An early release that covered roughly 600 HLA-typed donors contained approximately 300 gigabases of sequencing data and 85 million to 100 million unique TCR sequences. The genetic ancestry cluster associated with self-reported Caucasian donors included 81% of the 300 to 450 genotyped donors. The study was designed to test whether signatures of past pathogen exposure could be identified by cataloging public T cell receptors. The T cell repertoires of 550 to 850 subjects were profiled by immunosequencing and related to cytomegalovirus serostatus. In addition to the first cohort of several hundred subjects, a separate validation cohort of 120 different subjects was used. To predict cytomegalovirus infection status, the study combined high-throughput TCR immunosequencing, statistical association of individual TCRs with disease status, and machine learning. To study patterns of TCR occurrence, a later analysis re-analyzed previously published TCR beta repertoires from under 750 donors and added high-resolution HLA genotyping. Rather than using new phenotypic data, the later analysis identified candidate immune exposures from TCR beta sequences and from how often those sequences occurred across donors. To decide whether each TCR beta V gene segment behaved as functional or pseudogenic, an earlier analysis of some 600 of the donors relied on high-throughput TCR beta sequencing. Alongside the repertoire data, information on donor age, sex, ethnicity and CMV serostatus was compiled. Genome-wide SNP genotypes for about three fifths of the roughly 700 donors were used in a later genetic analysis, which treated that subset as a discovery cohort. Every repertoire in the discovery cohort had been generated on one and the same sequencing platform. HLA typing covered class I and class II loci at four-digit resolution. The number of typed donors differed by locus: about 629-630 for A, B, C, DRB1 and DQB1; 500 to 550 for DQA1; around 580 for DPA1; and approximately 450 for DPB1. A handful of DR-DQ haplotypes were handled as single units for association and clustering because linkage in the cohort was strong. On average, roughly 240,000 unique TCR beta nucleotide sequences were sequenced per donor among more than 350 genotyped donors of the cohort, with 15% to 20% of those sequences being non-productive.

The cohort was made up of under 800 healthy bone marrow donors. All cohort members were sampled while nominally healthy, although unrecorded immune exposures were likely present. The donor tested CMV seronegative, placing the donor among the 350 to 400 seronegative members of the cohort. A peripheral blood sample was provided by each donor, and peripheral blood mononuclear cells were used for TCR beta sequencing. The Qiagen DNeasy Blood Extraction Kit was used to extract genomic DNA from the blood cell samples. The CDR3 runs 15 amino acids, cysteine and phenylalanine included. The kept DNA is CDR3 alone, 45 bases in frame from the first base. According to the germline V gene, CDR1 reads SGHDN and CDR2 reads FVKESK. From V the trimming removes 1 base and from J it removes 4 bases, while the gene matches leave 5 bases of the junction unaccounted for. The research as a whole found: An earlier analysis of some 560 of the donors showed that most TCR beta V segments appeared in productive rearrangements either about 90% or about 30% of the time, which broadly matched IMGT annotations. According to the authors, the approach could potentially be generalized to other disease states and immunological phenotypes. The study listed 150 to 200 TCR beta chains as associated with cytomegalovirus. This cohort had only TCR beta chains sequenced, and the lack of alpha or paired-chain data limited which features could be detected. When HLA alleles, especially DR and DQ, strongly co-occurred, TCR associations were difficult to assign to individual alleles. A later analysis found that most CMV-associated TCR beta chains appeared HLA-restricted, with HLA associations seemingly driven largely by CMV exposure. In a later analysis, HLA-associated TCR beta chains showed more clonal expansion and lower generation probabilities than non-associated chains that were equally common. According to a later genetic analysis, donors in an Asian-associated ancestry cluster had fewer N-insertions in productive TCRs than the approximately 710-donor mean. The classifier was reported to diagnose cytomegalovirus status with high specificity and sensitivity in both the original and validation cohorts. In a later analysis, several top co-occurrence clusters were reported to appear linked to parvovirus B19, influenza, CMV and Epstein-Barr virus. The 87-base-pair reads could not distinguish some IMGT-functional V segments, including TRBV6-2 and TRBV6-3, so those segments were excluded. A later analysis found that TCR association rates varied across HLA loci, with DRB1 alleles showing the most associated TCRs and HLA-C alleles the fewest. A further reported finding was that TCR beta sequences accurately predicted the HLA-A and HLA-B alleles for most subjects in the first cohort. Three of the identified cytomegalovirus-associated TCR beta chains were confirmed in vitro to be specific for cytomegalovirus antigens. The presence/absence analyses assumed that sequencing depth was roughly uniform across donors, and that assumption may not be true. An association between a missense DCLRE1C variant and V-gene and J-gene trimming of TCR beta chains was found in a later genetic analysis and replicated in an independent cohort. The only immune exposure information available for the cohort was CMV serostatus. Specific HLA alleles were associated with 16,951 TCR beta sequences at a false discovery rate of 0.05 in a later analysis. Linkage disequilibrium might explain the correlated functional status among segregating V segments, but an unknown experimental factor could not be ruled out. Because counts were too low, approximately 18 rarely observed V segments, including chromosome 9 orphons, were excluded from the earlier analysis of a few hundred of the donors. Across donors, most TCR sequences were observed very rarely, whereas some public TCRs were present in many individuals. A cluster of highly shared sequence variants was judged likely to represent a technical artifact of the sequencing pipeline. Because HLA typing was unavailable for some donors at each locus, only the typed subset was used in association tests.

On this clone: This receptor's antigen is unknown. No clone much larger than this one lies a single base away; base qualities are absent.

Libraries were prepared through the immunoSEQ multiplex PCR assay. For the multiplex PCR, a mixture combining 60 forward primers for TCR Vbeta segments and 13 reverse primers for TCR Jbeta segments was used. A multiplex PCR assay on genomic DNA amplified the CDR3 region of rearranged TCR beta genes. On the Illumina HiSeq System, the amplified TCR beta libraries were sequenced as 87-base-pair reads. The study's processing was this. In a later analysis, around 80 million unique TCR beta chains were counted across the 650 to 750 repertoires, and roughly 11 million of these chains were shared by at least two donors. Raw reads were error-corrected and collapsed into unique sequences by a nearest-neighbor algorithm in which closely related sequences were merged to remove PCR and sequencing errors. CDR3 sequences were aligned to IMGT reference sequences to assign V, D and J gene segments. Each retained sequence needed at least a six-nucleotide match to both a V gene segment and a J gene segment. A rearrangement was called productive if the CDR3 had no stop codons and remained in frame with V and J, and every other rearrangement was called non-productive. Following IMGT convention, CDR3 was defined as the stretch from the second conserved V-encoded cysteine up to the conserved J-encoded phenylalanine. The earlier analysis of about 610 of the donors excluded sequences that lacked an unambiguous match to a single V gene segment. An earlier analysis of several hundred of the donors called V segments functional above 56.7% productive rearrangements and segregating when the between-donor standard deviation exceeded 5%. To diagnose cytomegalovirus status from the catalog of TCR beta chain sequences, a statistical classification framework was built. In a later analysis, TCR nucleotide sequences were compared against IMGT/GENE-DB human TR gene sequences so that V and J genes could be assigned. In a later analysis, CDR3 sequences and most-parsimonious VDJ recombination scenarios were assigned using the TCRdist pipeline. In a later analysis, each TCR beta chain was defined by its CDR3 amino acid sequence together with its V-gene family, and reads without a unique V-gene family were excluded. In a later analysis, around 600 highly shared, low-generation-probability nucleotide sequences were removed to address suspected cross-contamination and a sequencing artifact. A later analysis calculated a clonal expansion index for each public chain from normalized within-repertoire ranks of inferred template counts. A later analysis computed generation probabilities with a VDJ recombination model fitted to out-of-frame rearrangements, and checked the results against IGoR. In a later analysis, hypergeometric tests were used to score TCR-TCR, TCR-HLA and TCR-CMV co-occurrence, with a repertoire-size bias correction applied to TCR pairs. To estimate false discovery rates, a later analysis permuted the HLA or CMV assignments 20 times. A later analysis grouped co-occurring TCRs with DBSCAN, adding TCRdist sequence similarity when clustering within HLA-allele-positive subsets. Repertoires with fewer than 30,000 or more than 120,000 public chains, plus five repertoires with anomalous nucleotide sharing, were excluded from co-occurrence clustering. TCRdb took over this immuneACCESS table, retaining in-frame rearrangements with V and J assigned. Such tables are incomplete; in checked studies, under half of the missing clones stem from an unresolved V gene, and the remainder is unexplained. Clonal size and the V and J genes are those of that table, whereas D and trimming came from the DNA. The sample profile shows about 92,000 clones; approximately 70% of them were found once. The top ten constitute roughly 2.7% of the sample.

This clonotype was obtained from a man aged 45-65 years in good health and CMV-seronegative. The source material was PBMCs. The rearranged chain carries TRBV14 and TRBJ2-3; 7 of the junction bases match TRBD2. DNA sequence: TGTGCCAGCAGCCAAGTGGGGGGACTATCAGATACGCAGTATTTT. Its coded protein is CASSQVGGLSDTQYF.